The T cell receptor (beta chain) under discussion was sequenced for a study of T cells after yellow fever vaccination. UMIs were added to TCR cDNA along with a universal primer site when it was made by 5'RACE template switching. TCRdb called the 5' RACE reads again in MiXCR, with one record for every CDR3 protein. The profile shows around 350,000 distinct CDR3 sequences, roughly 11% of them singletons. Study results and caveats: A small share of clonotypes appeared in both CD4 and CD8 compartments. Subsequent to the booster, the majority of primary-vaccination clones reappeared (96% CD4, approximately 90% CD8). The secondary response peaked faster, at day 5 versus 15, but was weaker.

There are a few counts of this clonotype. Its antigen is unidentified. CDR1 is WSHSY and CDR2 is SAAADI in the germline V gene. CDR3 length: 14 residues. Trimming removed 6 bases from V and 7 bases from J; junction bases left unmatched: 6. This receptor was obtained from a man younger than 30 who received the YFV17D yellow fever vaccine. The source material was PBMCs, sampled on the day of the first yellow fever vaccination. V gene TRBV10-2 combines with J gene TRBJ2-2; TRBD1 agrees at 9 bases. The CDR3 reads CASRRTGGGGELFF. The CDR3 DNA reads as TGCGCCAGCAGGAGAACAGGGGGCGGCGGGGAGCTGTTTTTT.